Below are 22 T cell receptor beta chains sequenced from a single sample in a study of T cell responses to AZD1222 COVID-19 vaccine. Assay used: immunoSEQ multiplex PCR; TCRdb lists only in-frame clones, some missing. The sample records fewer than 150,000 clones, approximately 90% being singletons. This specimen was peripheral blood, taken 28 days after the second AZD1222 dose. The receptors were sampled from an adult who received the AZD1222 COVID-19 vaccine.

The genes are TRBV15 and TRBJ1-1, with no clear D. CDR1 is LNHNV and CDR2 is YYDKDF in the germline V gene (reference sequence). The length of the CDR3 is 14 residues. V was shortened by 0 bases and J by 2 bases, with 7 bases between the two germline ends. CDR3 residues: CATSRESTNTEAFF. The DNA of the CDR3 is TGTGCCACCAGCAGAGAGTCCACTAACACTGAAGCTTTCTTT.

This chain connects TRBV7-6 to TRBJ1-2; TRBD1 agrees at 7 bases. Germline assignment: CDR1 SGHVS and CDR2 FNYEAQ. The trim removed 2 bases at V and 6 bases at J, leaving 6 bases unmatched. The CDR3 contains 14 residues. CDR3 bases: TGTGCCAGCAGCTTAACACGACAGGGTCATGGCTACACCTTC. It yields the protein CASSLTRQGHGYTF.

The genes are TRBV6-2 or TRBV6-3 and TRBJ2-7; the D is unclear. V lost 3 bases to trimming and J lost 3 bases, with 12 bases between them. The CDR3 extends over 14 amino acids. Germline V lookup: CDR1 MNHEY, CDR2 SVGEGT. In DNA, the CDR3 is TGTGCCAGCAGTTATCAACCCATCCACTACGAGCAGTACTTC. Translated, it gives CASSYQPIHYEQYF.

The chain recombines TRBV15 with TRBJ2-3, with 9 bases that match TRBD2. This CDR3 region has 17 residues. The V gene's germline CDR1 is LNHNV and CDR2 YYDKDF (reference sequence). The ends lost 1 base at V and 1 base at J; junction bases unmatched: 6. CDR3 coding DNA: TGTGCCACCAGCAGAGTCGCTAGCGGGGTTGGCACAGATACGCAGTATTTT. Translation gives CATSRVASGVGTDTQYF.

This sequence joins TRBV28 and TRBJ1-3; TRBD1 matches at 9 bases. With 2 bases clipped from V and 3 bases from J, the junction kept 14 bases outside the gene matches. CDR1 is MDHEN and CDR2 is SYDVKM in the germline V gene. This CDR3 region has 19 residues. This CDR3 reads CASSLESRATGGFGNTIYF. For the CDR3, the DNA is TGTGCCAGCAGTTTAGAGTCCCGGGCGACAGGGGGATTTGGAAACACCATATATTTT.

This clone was observed a handful of times. The chain is built from TRBV6-2 or TRBV6-3 and TRBJ2-1; 12 nucleotides match TRBD1. The CDR3 is made up of 16 amino acids. The V segment lost 4 bases and the J segment 9 bases; nucleotides outside the gene matches: 10. Germline assignment: CDR1 MNHEY and CDR2 SVGEGT. The CDR3 bases are TGTGCCAGCAGTTTGCGAGGGACAGGGGGCTTCCGTGAGCAGTTCTTC. Protein sequence: CASSLRGTGGFREQFF.

The J gene is TRBJ2-2, the V gene TRBV7-9; D ambiguous. Between the trimmed V and J ends, which lost 3 bases and 6 bases, there was a span of 8 bases. Per the germline V gene, CDR1 is SEHNR and CDR2 is FQNEAQ (reference sequence). The CDR3 spans 13 residues. CDR3 protein: CASSLNGAGELFF. The DNA for the CDR3 is TGTGCCAGCAGCTTGAACGGTGCCGGGGAGCTGTTTTTT.

The gene calls are TRBV27 and TRBJ1-4; D possibly corresponds to TRBD1 (6 bases). The V gene's germline CDR1 is MNHEY and CDR2 SMNVEV (reference sequence). The CDR3 runs 14 residues. The V end was cut by 6 bases, the J end by 7 bases, with 15 bases between. Here the CDR3 reads CASRQGGGGEKLFF. CDR3 DNA: TGTGCCAGCAGACAGGGCGGGGGGGGTGAAAAACTGTTTTTT. Together with reference TRBV27 and TRBJ1-4, the CDR3 gives the full variable domain: EAQVTQNPRYLITVTGKKLTVTCSQNMNHEYMSWYRQDPGLGLRQIYYSMNVEVTDKGDVPEGYKVSRKEKRNFPLILESPSPNQTSLYFCASRQGGGGEKLFFGSGTQLSVL.

V is TRBV6-6 and J is TRBJ1-1; no definite D call. There are 14 residues in the CDR3. V was trimmed by 10 bases and J by 1 base, leaving 16 bases between them. Germline loops: CDR1 MNHNY, CDR2 SVGAGI (reference sequence). CDR3 in amino acids: CATRRILANTEAFF. The DNA of the CDR3 is TGTGCCACTAGACGTATTCTGGCGAACACTGAAGCTTTCTTT.

This chain joins TRBV10-3 and TRBJ2-4; D remains ambiguous. The ends were cut back, 7 bases at V and 9 bases at J, with 13 bases in the middle. The length of the CDR3 is 12 residues. From germline, CDR1 is ENHRY and CDR2 SYGVKD. CDR3 nucleotides: TGTGCCATCATGGGCGAGTGGGGCATTCAGTACTTC. Its protein is CAIMGEWGIQYF.

This clone has a single count. The genes are TRBV10-3 and TRBJ1-2; D is uncertain. The CDR3 is made up of 15 amino acids. The V and J ends lost 0 bases and 3 bases respectively, with 11 bases between them. Germline CDR1 and CDR2: ENHRY and SYGVKD. CDR3 nucleotides: TGTGCCATCAGTGAGTCGATTGGCAGAGACTATGGCTACACCTTC. Translating it yields CAISESIGRDYGYTF.

This clone was observed a handful of times. The genes are TRBV28 and TRBJ2-1; TRBD2 aligns across 8 bases. This CDR3 is built from 14 residues. Germline trimming cut 6 bases from V and 6 bases from J; bases unmatched to any gene: 7. CDR1 MDHEN and CDR2 SYDVKM come from the germline V gene. As DNA, the CDR3 is TGTGCCAGCAGCCCGGGAGGGACGGGCAATGAGCAGTTCTTC. As protein: CASSPGGTGNEQFF.

V usage is TRBV6-5 and J usage is TRBJ1-5; 9 nucleotides line up with TRBD1. This CDR3 is built from 15 residues. In germline, CDR1 is MNHEY, CDR2 SVGAGI. With V trimmed by 6 bases and J by 4 bases, 7 bases remained unmatched. This chain's CDR3 is CASSATGGLNQPQHF. DNA for the CDR3: TGTGCCAGCAGCGCCACAGGGGGCCTAAATCAGCCCCAGCATTTT.

This clone was seen once. The chain carries TRBV4-1 and TRBJ1-1; D is unclear. Trimming cost V 5 bases and J 5 bases, with 6 bases left between them. The CDR3 runs to 11 residues. The germline gives CDR1 MGHRA, CDR2 YSYEKL. The CDR3 sequence: CASSEYTEAFF. For the CDR3, the DNA is TGCGCCAGCAGCGAATATACTGAAGCTTTCTTT.

The chain joins TRBV19 to TRBJ1-3; no clear D. Trimming removed 7 bases at V and 2 bases at J, with 12 bases between. The CDR3 sequence is 14 residues long. In germline, CDR1 is LNHDA, CDR2 SQIVND (reference sequence). In nucleotides, the CDR3 is TGTGCCAGTACCCGCCTCGTCACTGGAAACACCATATATTTT. It is translated as CASTRLVTGNTIYF.

V gene TRBV9 combines with J gene TRBJ2-1, with 7 bases lining up with TRBD2. Trimming removed 0 bases from V and 2 bases from J; junction bases left unmatched: 5. Germline V gene data show CDR1 as SGDLS and CDR2 as YYNGEE. The CDR3 runs to 16 residues. CDR3 nucleotides: TGTGCCAGCAGCGTAGCCGGGGGGTCCCCCTACAATGAGCAGTTCTTC. Encoded protein: CASSVAGGSPYNEQFF. Combining the CDR3 with reference TRBV9 and TRBJ2-1 gives the whole variable domain DSGVTQTPKHLITATGQRVTLRCSPRSGDLSVYWYQQSLDQGLQFLIQYYNGEERAKGNILERFSAQQFPDLHSELNLSSLELGDSALYFCASSVAGGSPYNEQFFGPGTRLTVL.

The chain is built from TRBV6-2 or TRBV6-3 and TRBJ1-5; possible D gene TRBD1, 5 bases. CDR1 is MNHEY, CDR2 SVGEGT, per germline. The CDR3 totals 16 residues. The ends were cut back, 4 bases at V and 3 bases at J, with 16 bases in the middle. CDR3 coding DNA: TGTGCCAGCAGTTCGTGGGGCGCTGTGGTCAATCAGCCCCAGCATTTT. Translating it yields CASSSWGAVVNQPQHF.

CDR3 nucleotides: TGTGCCAGCAGCAACCGGGGAGGGAGGGAGCAGTACTTC. Protein sequence: CASSNRGGREQYF. The genes are TRBV7-8 and TRBJ2-7, with 7 bases lining up with TRBD2. CDR3 length: 13 amino acids. The germline gives CDR1 SGHVS, CDR2 FQNEAQ. J gave up 7 bases and V 5 bases, and 8 bases lay outside the gene matches.

This chain joins TRBV30 and TRBJ2-5; D is uncertain. The V and J ends lost 0 bases and 5 bases respectively, with 19 bases between them. Germline-derived CDR1 and CDR2 are GTSNPN and SVGIG (reference sequence). This CDR3 has 16 amino acids. The CDR3 region is CAWSVRILRLGETQYF. CDR3 sequence (DNA): TGTGCCTGGAGTGTACGGATCTTAAGGCTTGGGGAGACCCAGTACTTC.

The rearrangement uses TRBV5-1 and TRBJ1-2; 10 nucleotides align to TRBD1. Unmatched junction bases numbered 23, after V lost 4 bases and J lost 5 bases. The CDR3 covers 20 residues. The germline gives CDR1 SGHRS, CDR2 YFSETQ. The CDR3: CASSGYAGTGASSSGYGYTF. In DNA, the CDR3 is TGCGCCAGCAGCGGATACGCCGGGACAGGGGCTTCTTCGAGTGGTTATGGCTACACCTTC.

The chain couples TRBV6-5 to TRBJ1-2; no firm D call. V lost 4 bases and J lost 4, with 16 bases in between. Germline assignment: CDR1 MNHEY and CDR2 SVGAGI. The CDR3 totals 15 residues. The CDR3 sequence is CASSSPGDKRYGYTF. The CDR3 nucleotides are TGTGCCAGCAGTTCCCCAGGAGACAAGCGCTATGGCTACACCTTC.

The CDR3 DNA reads TGTGCCAGCAGCTTGGACGGGACTAGGACAGATACGCAGTATTTT. Amino acids: CASSLDGTRTDTQYF. The chain recombines TRBV5-4 with TRBJ2-3, with 8 bases aligning to TRBD2. Trimming cost V 0 bases and J 3 bases; bases outside gene matches: 3. The CDR3 consists of 15 residues. The germline CDR1 and CDR2 sequences are SGHNT and YYREEE (reference sequence).